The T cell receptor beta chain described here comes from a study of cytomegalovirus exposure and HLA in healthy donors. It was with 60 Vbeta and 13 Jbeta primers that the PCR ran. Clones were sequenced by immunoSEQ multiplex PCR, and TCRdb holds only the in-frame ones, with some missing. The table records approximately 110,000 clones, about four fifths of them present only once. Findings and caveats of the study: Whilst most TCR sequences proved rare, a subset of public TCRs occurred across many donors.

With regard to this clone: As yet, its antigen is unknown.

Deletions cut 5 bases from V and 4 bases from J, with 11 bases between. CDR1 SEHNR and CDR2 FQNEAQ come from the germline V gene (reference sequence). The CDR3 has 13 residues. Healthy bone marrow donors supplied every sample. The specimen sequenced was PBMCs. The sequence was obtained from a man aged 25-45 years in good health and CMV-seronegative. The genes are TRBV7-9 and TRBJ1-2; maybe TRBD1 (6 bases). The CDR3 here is CASSVDSRYGYTF. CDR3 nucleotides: TGTGCCAGCAGCGTGGACAGCCGCTATGGCTACACCTTC.